These T cell receptor beta chains were read from a single sample in a study of blood T cells in healthy people across ages. Using its own MiXCR run on the 5' RACE reads, TCRdb lists one record per CDR3 protein. This sample carries just over 800,000 distinct CDR3 sequences, 55% to 65% of them seen once, and the ten largest clones take roughly a quarter. Specimen: blood. The receptors derive from a man younger than 45 in good health. CDR3s include the opening cysteine and the closing phenylalanine or tryptophan.

v_call cdr3_aa
TRBV7-2 CASSSSLTGASGYTF
TRBV18 CASSPLTATTNEKLFF
TRBV12-3/TRBV12-4 CASGLWGGMETQYF
TRBV6-6 CASSPGGERYEQYF
TRBV12-3/TRBV12-4 CASSPGGGQTYEQYF
TRBV5-1 CASGSTGGTEAFF
TRBV7-2 CASKAGGGNEKLFF
TRBV5-1 CASSSGVGQINNEQFF
TRBV7-2 CASSLDFSQGQDTQYF
TRBV6-4 CARWTSGGTDTQYF
TRBV20-1 CSARATSGGRYQETQYF
TRBV27 CASSFGASSYEQYF
TRBV20-1 CSAKPQDRQYF
TRBV3-1 CASSQGGGTTDTQYF
TRBV4-2 CASSQDWISGGAWEQYF
TRBV20-1 CSARDSQGTGWNIQYF
TRBV3-1 CASSTATGGGETQYF
TRBV7-8 CASSLARTSSTDTQYF
TRBV7-2 CASSLGPADTQYF
TRBV4-2 CASSQTSGGDNEQFF
TRBV7-2 CASSFSVETQYF
TRBV5-1 CASSWRAYEQYF
TRBV20-1 CSGAQPQETQYF
TRBV12-5 CASGSPGPQLSGANVLTF
TRBV4-2 CASSPDGRHNEQFF
TRBV24-1 CAASDDRFRKTQYF
TRBV5-1 CASSQSPGQGNEKLFF
TRBV2 CASIAGGGNEQFF
TRBV6-1 CASSALMGPSGEQYF
TRBV20-1 CSAISLEGRKDYEQYF
TRBV28 CASSLFSHWGTKNIQYF
TRBV30 CAWSVSVEQYF
TRBV12-3/TRBV12-4 CASNYQGTSGNTIYF
TRBV9 CASSVGTGDYGYTF
TRBV11-2 CASSPWTKDQDTQYF
TRBV29-1 CSVQRGDRGYEQYF
TRBV7-2 CASNRQSRDYGYTF